This is a list of T cell receptor beta chains from one sample in a study of regulatory T cells in long-lasting Graves disease. MiXCR, run by TCRdb on the multiplex PCR reads, gives a single entry per CDR3 protein. The sample records fewer than 400,000 distinct CDR3 sequences, under 25% being singletons. This material consisted of peripheral blood mononuclear cells (PBMCs), taken when the disease was refractory, from a patient treated with antithyroid drugs. The receptors were gathered from a female donor with Graves disease. Both conserved end residues are trimmed from each CDR3.

v_gene: TRBV3-1; CDR3aa: ASSQPGQPNHGYT
v_gene: TRBV7-9; CDR3aa: ASSLMQNTEAF
v_gene: TRBV11-3; CDR3aa: ASSWGLAGGPNTGELF
v_gene: TRBV25-1; CDR3aa: ASSGDSSNEKLF
v_gene: TRBV19; CDR3aa: ASSIKTGADTEAF
v_gene: TRBV7-9; CDR3aa: ASSLEDPGYNSPLH
v_gene: TRBV20-1; CDR3aa: SARELAEPREETQY
v_gene: TRBV30; CDR3aa: AWSGGGGVRGQF
v_gene: TRBV20-1; CDR3aa: SAQGLRKETQY
v_gene: TRBV12-5; CDR3aa: ASGPLGYIQY
v_gene: TRBV29-1; CDR3aa: SVAHTEAF
v_gene: TRBV12-5; CDR3aa: ASGLRDRGQQETQY
v_gene: TRBV5-1; CDR3aa: ASSLAPSGAYEQY
v_gene: TRBV4-3; CDR3aa: ASSQGTSSLDEQY
v_gene: TRBV7-2; CDR3aa: ASSLVGGYGDGYT
v_gene: TRBV6-1; CDR3aa: ASRRTGNSPLH
v_gene: TRBV5-1; CDR3aa: ASSYLRGGQGEPYLMNTEAF
v_gene: TRBV2; CDR3aa: ASRERTSGDYEQY
v_gene: TRBV10-2; CDR3aa: ASSEPGALTNEKLF
v_gene: TRBV7-2; CDR3aa: ASSLGFRGTSNEQF
v_gene: TRBV15; CDR3aa: ATSRVTSGTGGNQPQH
v_gene: TRBV12-3/TRBV12-4; CDR3aa: ANSKGGSGANVLT
v_gene: TRBV19; CDR3aa: ASRMGQVNEKLF
v_gene: TRBV15; CDR3aa: ATSLQQGSYSGYT
v_gene: TRBV7-8; CDR3aa: ASSLAGEYQETQY
v_gene: TRBV3-1; CDR3aa: ASSQARRGFGYT
v_gene: TRBV28; CDR3aa: ATTPGHGLMNTEAF
v_gene: TRBV27; CDR3aa: ASRQLYPDRTPGYGYT
v_gene: TRBV7-2; CDR3aa: ASSLLSGNTIY
v_gene: TRBV27; CDR3aa: ASSPDRSRETQY
v_gene: TRBV11-2; CDR3aa: ASSYRGQTHEQY
v_gene: TRBV7-2; CDR3aa: ASSSRGGKNEKLF
v_gene: TRBV9; CDR3aa: ASGGSWPQH
v_gene: TRBV29-1; CDR3aa: SVTWMSYGYT
v_gene: TRBV7-3; CDR3aa: ASSLWSGETQY
v_gene: TRBV6-4; CDR3aa: ASKGLGRYLTVSNQPQH
v_gene: TRBV29-1; CDR3aa: SGADRGTEAF
v_gene: TRBV6-5; CDR3aa: ASSYSTWADRNTEAF
v_gene: TRBV7-2; CDR3aa: ASSLAGGSGLAF
v_gene: TRBV2; CDR3aa: ASSTGSGTDTQY
v_gene: TRBV19; CDR3aa: ASSTGGLAGQETQY
v_gene: TRBV7-2; CDR3aa: ASTYDRGNTEAF
v_gene: TRBV6-2/TRBV6-3; CDR3aa: ASSSRPGQAQETQY
v_gene: TRBV19; CDR3aa: ASSITTQGQTGELF
v_gene: TRBV6-2/TRBV6-3; CDR3aa: ASSYAGWYNEQF
v_gene: TRBV29-1; CDR3aa: SVQGAITEAF
v_gene: TRBV28; CDR3aa: ASSLEGNIQY
v_gene: TRBV2; CDR3aa: ASSHVNTEAF
v_gene: TRBV14; CDR3aa: ASSQDWGEGYGYT
v_gene: TRBV5-5; CDR3aa: ASSLGQGKDQPQH
v_gene: TRBV20-1; CDR3aa: SANRLTNYEQY
v_gene: TRBV11-2; CDR3aa: ASSLGLGDEQY
v_gene: TRBV2; CDR3aa: ASSEDPIIDEQY
v_gene: TRBV20-1; CDR3aa: SSHAVYEQY
v_gene: TRBV10-3; CDR3aa: AISGLAGVAEQY